This T cell receptor (beta chain) was captured in a study of blood T cell repertoires in COVID-19. The method was immunoSEQ multiplex PCR; TCRdb's version includes in-frame clones alone and lacks a portion of them. Of about 200,000 clones listed, more than 75% are singletons. V lost 4 bases and J lost 0; bases outside the gene matches: 7. The CDR3 spans 16 residues. From germline, CDR1 is SGHRS and CDR2 YFSETQ. The chain couples TRBV5-1 to TRBJ1-3; 7 positions agree with TRBD1. The TCR comes from a woman in her thirties or forties with COVID-19, enrolled during active disease. Sequencing used peripheral blood. CDR3 residues: CASSLQGDSSGNTIYF. The CDR3 DNA is TGCGCCAGCAGCCTGCAGGGGGATAGCTCTGGAAACACCATATATTTT.